The 18 T cell receptor beta chains listed next were all sequenced from one sample in a study of PD-1 blockade in classical Hodgkin lymphoma. This table comes from immunoSEQ multiplex PCR, and its TCRdb copy is limited to in-frame clones, with some not included. This table has 27,000 or so clones, approximately 85% appearing once. The time point denotes: cycle 4 day 1 (C4D1), after about 6 weeks of nivolumab. All patients experienced relapse after autologous stem cell transplantation, and brentuximab vedotin exposure was variable. The study purified CD4+ T cells from thawed PBMCs using magnetic negative selection. Sequenced material: CD4+ T cells from blood, taken before the fourth cycle of nivolumab. These receptors were collected from a human donor with classical Hodgkin lymphoma.

The genes are TRBV5-6 and TRBJ2-1; a weak D match, TRBD2 (5 bases). Germline lookup yields CDR1 SGHDT and CDR2 YYEEEE. The CDR3 covers 14 residues. The V gene lost 0 bases and the J gene lost 10 bases, with 14 bases spanning the gap. The CDR3 sequence is CASSLVGLHREQFF. The CDR3 coding sequence is TGTGCCAGCAGCTTGGTAGGACTCCATAGGGAGCAGTTCTTC.

This chain uses TRBV14 with TRBJ2-7, with D unresolved. The germline V gene encodes CDR1 SGHDN and CDR2 FVKESK. The length of the CDR3 is 15 residues. Trimming removed 0 bases from V and 0 bases from J, with 9 bases in between. In nucleotides, the CDR3 is TGTGCCAGCAGCCAAGAGGGCAGGAGCTCCTACGAGCAGTACTTC. It is translated as CASSQEGRSSYEQYF. The full variable domain, with the rest looked up from reference TRBV14 and TRBJ2-7, is EAGVTQFPSHSVIEKGQTVTLRCDPISGHDNLYWYRRVMGKEIKFLLHFVKESKQDESGMPNNRFLAERTGGTYSTLKVQPAELEDSGVYFCASSQEGRSSYEQYFGPGTRLTVT.

V usage is TRBV28 and J usage is TRBJ1-2; no clear D. V lost 6 bases, J lost 3 bases, and 17 bases lay in between. Germline V gives CDR1 MDHEN, CDR2 SYDVKM. CDR3 size: 15 residues. The CDR3 bases are TGTGCCAGCAGCGATTACGGAGGGTGGGACTATGGCTACACCTTC. Residues: CASSDYGGWDYGYTF.

This clone was observed a few times. V and J are TRBV5-1 and TRBJ1-1, with D hard to call. The germline V gene encodes CDR1 SGHRS and CDR2 YFSETQ. Trimming left V 5 bases short and J 4 bases short, with 12 bases between. The CDR3 is made up of 13 amino acids. The CDR3 DNA is TGCGCCAGCAGTTCGGCGGCGAGCACTGAAGCTTTCTTT. It is translated as CASSSAASTEAFF.

In this sample, this clone turned up once. The CDR3: CASSLFGGRPGELFF. The CDR3 DNA reads TGTGCCAGCAGCTTGTTCGGGGGCAGGCCCGGGGAGCTGTTTTTT. The V call is TRBV5-6, the J call TRBJ2-2; D is perhaps TRBD1 or TRBD2 (6 bases each). This CDR3 is built from 15 residues. Trimming cost V 1 base and J 6 bases, with 13 bases left between them. CDR1 SGHDT and CDR2 YYEEEE come from the germline V gene. The variable domain in full, with the rest retrieved from reference TRBV5-6 and TRBJ2-2, is DAGVTQSPTHLIKTRGQQVTLRCSPKSGHDTVSWYQQALGQGPQFIFQYYEEEERQRGNFPDRFSGHQFPNYSSELNVNALLLGDSALYLCASSLFGGRPGELFFGEGSRLTVL.

This clone turned up a few times. The chain has TRBV15 and TRBJ2-3; 9 nucleotides agree with TRBD1. CDR1 LNHNV and CDR2 YYDKDF come from the germline V gene (reference sequence). After removal of 5 bases from V and 9 bases from J, the junction contained 15 bases not matched to a gene. The CDR3 contains 16 residues. CDR3 sequence: CATSRQGTGTTVTQYF. CDR3 in DNA: TGTGCCACCAGCCGCCAAGGGACAGGGACAACGGTAACGCAGTATTTT.

The gene calls are TRBV6-5 and TRBJ2-3; 11 bases agree with TRBD2. With V trimmed by 1 base and J by 15 bases, 6 bases remained unmatched. CDR1 MNHEY and CDR2 SVGAGI come from the germline V gene. This CDR3 has 13 residues. CDR3 residues: CASSYLGLADIYF. The CDR3 nucleotides read TGTGCCAGCAGTTACTTGGGACTAGCGGACATCTATTTT.

This chain connects TRBV15 to TRBJ1-4; 7 bases map to TRBD1. Germline assignment: CDR1 LNHNV and CDR2 YYDKDF (reference sequence). The trim removed 0 bases at V and 4 bases at J, leaving 5 bases unmatched. The CDR3 covers 16 residues. The CDR3 DNA reads TGTGCCACCAGCAGAGATCCCCCAGGGGGTAATGAAAAACTGTTTTTT. As protein: CATSRDPPGGNEKLFF. The complete variable domain, with remaining parts taken from reference TRBV15 and TRBJ1-4, reads DAMVIQNPRYQVTQFGKPVTLSCSQTLNHNVMYWYQQKSSQAPKLLFHYYDKDFNNEADTPDNFQSRRPNTSFCFLDIRSPGLGDTAMYLCATSRDPPGGNEKLFFGSGTQLSVL.

The chain uses TRBV25-1 and TRBJ1-1; D unresolved. This CDR3 contains 16 residues. V was shortened by 3 bases and J by 4 bases, with 18 bases between the two germline ends. Germline CDR1 reads MGHDK; CDR2 reads SYGVNS. The CDR3, as DNA: TGTGCCAGCAGTGATCATCTGGGTGCTAGTAGCACTGAAGCTTTCTTT. Its translation: CASSDHLGASSTEAFF.

Only one count was recorded for this clone. This chain uses TRBV27 with TRBJ2-1; D perhaps matches TRBD2 (6 bases). Germline values: CDR1 MNHEY, CDR2 SMNVEV (reference sequence). The CDR3 consists of 11 residues. The V and J ends lost 6 bases and 15 bases respectively, with 15 bases between them. CDR3: CASSRGLSSFF. The CDR3 nucleotides read TGTGCCAGCAGCCGGGGACTCTCTTCGTTCTTC.

This chain links TRBV19 with TRBJ1-2; D gene ambiguous. The V and J ends lost 1 base and 4 bases respectively, with 7 bases between them. Germline V lookup: CDR1 LNHDA, CDR2 SQIVND (reference sequence). The CDR3 sequence is 13 residues long. The CDR3 coding sequence is TGTGCCAGTAGTATAGGGGCCATCTATGGCTACACCTTC. Its protein product is CASSIGAIYGYTF.

On this clone itself: The junction shows a germline mismatch at one end, possibly a read error. The chain recombines TRBV6-5 with TRBJ2-5; D is uncertain. CDR1 is MNHEY, CDR2 SVGAGI, per germline. The CDR3 extends over 13 amino acids. The CDR3 region is CASSYSGPETRYF. The CDR3 nucleotides read TGTGCCAGCAGTTACTCGGGTCCAGAGACCCGGTACTTC.

The rearrangement uses TRBV2 and TRBJ2-3; TRBD2 agrees at 7 bases. Trimming at V came to 2 bases and at J to 5 bases, leaving 4 bases not matched to a gene. Germline-derived CDR1 and CDR2 are SNHLY and FYNNEI. The CDR3 has 14 amino acids. The CDR3 DNA reads as TGTGCCAGCAGTGAATGGGGGGGAGTAGATACGCAGTATTTT. This gives the protein CASSEWGGVDTQYF.

The rearrangement joins TRBV5-4 to TRBJ2-5; D is possibly TRBD1 (6 bases). There are 15 residues in the CDR3. Trimming took off 0 bases at V and 2 bases at J, with 11 bases between the two ends. Germline loops: CDR1 SGHNT, CDR2 YYREEE (reference sequence). CDR3 bases: TGTGCCAGCAGCTTGGGCAGGGGTCCTCAAGAGACCCAGTACTTC. Translation gives CASSLGRGPQETQYF. Using reference TRBV5-4 and TRBJ2-5 for the parts outside the CDR3, the full variable domain is ETGVTQSPTHLIKTRGQQVTLRCSSQSGHNTVSWYQQALGQGPQFIFQYYREEENGRGNFPPRFSGLQFPNYSSELNVNALELDDSALYLCASSLGRGPQETQYFGPGTRLLVL.

The rearrangement uses TRBV19 and TRBJ2-5, with D perhaps being TRBD1 or TRBD2 (5 bases each). V shed 5 bases and J shed 5 bases, with 15 bases lying between them. Germline CDR1 reads LNHDA; CDR2 reads SQIVND (reference sequence). This CDR3 contains 14 residues. Here the CDR3 reads CASSPGRTGETQYF. For the CDR3, the DNA is TGTGCCAGTAGTCCGGGACGTACGGGGGAGACCCAGTACTTC.

V and J are TRBV4-3 and TRBJ2-7, with 7 bases fitting TRBD1. The CDR3 extends over 14 amino acids. CDR1 LGHNA and CDR2 YSLEER come from the germline V gene. Germline trimming cut 1 base from V and 6 bases from J; bases unmatched to any gene: 6. The CDR3 sequence: CASSQVQGMSEQYF. The CDR3 DNA reads as TGCGCCAGCAGCCAAGTACAGGGGATGAGCGAGCAGTACTTC.

V and J are TRBV4-3 and TRBJ1-4, with D possibly TRBD1 on 6 matching bases. Trimming pared 0 bases from V and 8 bases from J, leaving 16 bases between. The CDR3 spans 16 residues. Germline loops: CDR1 LGHNA, CDR2 YSLEER. In nucleotides, the CDR3 is TGCGCCAGCAGCCAAGATTGGGGGCAGGGTGGCGAAAAACTGTTTTTT. It encodes CASSQDWGQGGEKLFF.

There are a few counts of this clone. The chain uses TRBV10-1 and TRBJ2-7, with TRBD1 matching 8 bases. Germline V gene data show CDR1 as WNHNN and CDR2 as SYGVQD (reference sequence). This CDR3 has 16 amino acids. The junction had 12 bases not matched to a gene; V was cut back by 3 bases and J by 5 bases. This chain's CDR3 is CASSETGRTGRNEQYF. The CDR3 nucleotides read TGCGCCAGCAGTGAAACCGGAAGGACAGGGAGGAACGAGCAGTACTTC.